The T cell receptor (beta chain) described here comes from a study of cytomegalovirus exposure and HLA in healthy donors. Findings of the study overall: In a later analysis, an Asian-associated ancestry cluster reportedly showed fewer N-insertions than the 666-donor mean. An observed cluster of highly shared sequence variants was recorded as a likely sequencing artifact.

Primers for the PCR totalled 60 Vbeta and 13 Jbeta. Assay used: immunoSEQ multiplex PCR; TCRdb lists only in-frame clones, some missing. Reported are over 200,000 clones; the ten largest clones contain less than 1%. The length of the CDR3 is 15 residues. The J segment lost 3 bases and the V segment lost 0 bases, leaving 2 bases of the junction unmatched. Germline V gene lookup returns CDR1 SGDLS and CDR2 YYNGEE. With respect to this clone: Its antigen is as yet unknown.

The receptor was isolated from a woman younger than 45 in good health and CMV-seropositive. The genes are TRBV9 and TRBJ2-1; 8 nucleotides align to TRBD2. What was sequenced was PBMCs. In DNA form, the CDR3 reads TGTGCCAGCAGCGTAGAGGGACTAGGCTACAATGAGCAGTTCTTC. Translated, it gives CASSVEGLGYNEQFF. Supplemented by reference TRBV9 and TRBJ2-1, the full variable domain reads DSGVTQTPKHLITATGQRVTLRCSPRSGDLSVYWYQQSLDQGLQFLIQYYNGEERAKGNILERFSAQQFPDLHSELNLSSLELGDSALYFCASSVEGLGYNEQFFGPGTRLTVL.